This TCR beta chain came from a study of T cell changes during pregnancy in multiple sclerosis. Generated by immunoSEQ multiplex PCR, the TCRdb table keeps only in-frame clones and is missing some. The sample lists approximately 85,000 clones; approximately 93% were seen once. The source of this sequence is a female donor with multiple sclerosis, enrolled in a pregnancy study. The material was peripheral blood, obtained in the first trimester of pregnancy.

CDR3 DNA: TGCGCCAGCAGTACAGGGGGCTATGGCTACACCTTC. Amino acids: CASSTGGYGYTF. The gene calls are TRBV4-3 and TRBJ1-2; the match to TRBD1 covers 8 bases. The CDR3 covers 12 residues. Germline CDR1 reads LGHNA; CDR2 reads YSLEER. The junction had 1 base not matched to a gene; V was cut back by 6 bases and J by 4 bases.